This T cell receptor (beta chain) was profiled in a study of blood T cell repertoires in COVID-19. There are 17 residues in the CDR3. Trimming cost V 4 bases and J 5 bases; bases outside gene matches: 11. CDR1 SGDLS and CDR2 YYNGEE come from the germline V gene. Produced via immunoSEQ multiplex PCR; TCRdb's table is partial and in-frame only. The table includes 81,000 or so clones, around 92% detected once. This chain links TRBV9 with TRBJ2-2; TRBD2 matches 10 bases. This receptor was taken from a woman in her sixties or seventies with active COVID-19. Sequenced sample: peripheral blood. Here the CDR3 DNA reads TGTGCCAGCAGCCCCCAAGCGGGAGGGTCAGGGACCGGGGAGCTGTTTTTT. Amino acid sequence: CASSPQAGGSGTGELFF.